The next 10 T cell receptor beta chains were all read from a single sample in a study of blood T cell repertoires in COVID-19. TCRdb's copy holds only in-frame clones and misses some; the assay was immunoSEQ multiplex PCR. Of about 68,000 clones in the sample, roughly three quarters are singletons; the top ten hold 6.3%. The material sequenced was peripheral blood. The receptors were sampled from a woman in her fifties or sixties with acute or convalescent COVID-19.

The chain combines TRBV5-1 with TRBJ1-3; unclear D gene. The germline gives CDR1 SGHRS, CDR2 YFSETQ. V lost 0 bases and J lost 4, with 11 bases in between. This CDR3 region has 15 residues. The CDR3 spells CASSLAPGSGNTIYF. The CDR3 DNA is TGCGCCAGCAGCTTGGCCCCGGGGTCGGGAAACACCATATATTTT.

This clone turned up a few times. CDR3: CASSPRRSKEAFF. In DNA, the CDR3 is TGTGCCAGCAGCCCCCGGAGGAGCAAAGAAGCTTTCTTT. V usage is TRBV28 and J usage is TRBJ1-1; no firm D call. Germline CDR1 is MDHEN and CDR2 is SYDVKM. The CDR3 extends over 13 amino acids. Trimming removed 6 bases at V and 8 bases at J, with 16 bases between.

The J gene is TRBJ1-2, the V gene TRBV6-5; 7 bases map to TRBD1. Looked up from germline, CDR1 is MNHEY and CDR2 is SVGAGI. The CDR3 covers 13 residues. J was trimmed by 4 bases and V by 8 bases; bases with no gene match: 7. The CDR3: CASARSGGYGYTF. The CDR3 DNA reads TGTGCCAGCGCCCGGTCAGGGGGCTATGGCTACACCTTC.

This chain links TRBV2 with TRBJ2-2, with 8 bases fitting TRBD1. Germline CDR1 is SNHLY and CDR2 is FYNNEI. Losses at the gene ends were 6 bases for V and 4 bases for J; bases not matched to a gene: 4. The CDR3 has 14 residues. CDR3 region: CASRGDRGTGELFF. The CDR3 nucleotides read TGTGCCAGCAGAGGCGACAGGGGCACCGGGGAGCTGTTTTTT. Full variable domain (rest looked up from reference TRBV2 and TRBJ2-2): EPEVTQTPSHQVTQMGQEVILRCVPISNHLYFYWYRQILGQKVEFLVSFYNNEISEKSEIFDDQFSVERPDGSNFTLKIRSTKLEDSAMYFCASRGDRGTGELFFGEGSRLTVL.

The CDR3, as DNA: TGTGCCACCAGTCCGGCGGGGGGAGTTACAGATACGCAGTATTTT. Protein sequence: CATSPAGGVTDTQYF. The V call is TRBV24-1, the J call TRBJ2-3; 8 nucleotides match TRBD2. Losses at the gene ends were 6 bases for V and 3 bases for J; bases not matched to a gene: 7. The CDR3 totals 15 residues. Germline loops: CDR1 KGHDR, CDR2 SFDVKD.

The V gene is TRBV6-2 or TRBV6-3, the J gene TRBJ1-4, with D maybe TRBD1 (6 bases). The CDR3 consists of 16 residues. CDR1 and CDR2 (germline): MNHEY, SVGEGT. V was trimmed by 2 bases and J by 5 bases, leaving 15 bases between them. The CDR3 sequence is CASSYTRRTVNEKLFF. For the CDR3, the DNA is TGTGCCAGCAGTTACACGAGACGGACAGTAAATGAAAAACTGTTTTTT.

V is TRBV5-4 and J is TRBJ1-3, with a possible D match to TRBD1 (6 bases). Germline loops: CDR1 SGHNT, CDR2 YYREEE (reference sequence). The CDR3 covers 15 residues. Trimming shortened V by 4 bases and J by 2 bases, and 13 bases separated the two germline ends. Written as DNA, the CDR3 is TGTGCCAGCAGCCTAGCAGGGGCGACTGGAAACACCATATATTTT. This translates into CASSLAGATGNTIYF.

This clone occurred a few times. The CDR3 region is CASSPMQGRTGELFF. Written as DNA, the CDR3 is TGTGCCAGCAGCCCTATGCAGGGGCGAACCGGGGAGCTGTTTTTT. The chain couples TRBV7-6 to TRBJ2-2; D is possibly TRBD1 (6 bases). V was clipped by 5 bases and J by 5 bases, with 15 bases between them. The CDR3 length is 15 residues. Germline V gene sequence: CDR1 SGHVS, CDR2 FNYEAQ. Complete variable domain (other parts from reference TRBV7-6 and TRBJ2-2): GAGVSQSPRYKVTKRGQDVALRCDPISGHVSLYWYRQALGQGPEFLTYFNYEAQQDKSGLPNDRFSAERPEGSISTLTIQRTEQRDSAMYRCASSPMQGRTGELFFGEGSRLTVL.

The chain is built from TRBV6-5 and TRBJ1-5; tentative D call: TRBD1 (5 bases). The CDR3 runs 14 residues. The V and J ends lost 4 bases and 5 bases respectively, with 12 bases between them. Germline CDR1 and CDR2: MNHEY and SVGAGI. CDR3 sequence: CASSSLRQYQPQHF. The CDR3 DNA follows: TGTGCCAGCAGTTCGCTGAGACAGTATCAGCCCCAGCATTTT.

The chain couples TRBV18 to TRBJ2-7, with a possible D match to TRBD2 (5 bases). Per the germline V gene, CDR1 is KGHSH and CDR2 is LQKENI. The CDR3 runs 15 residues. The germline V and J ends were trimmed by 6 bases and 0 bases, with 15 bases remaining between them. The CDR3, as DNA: TGTGCCAGCTCCCACCGGACTGGGAGCTCCTACGAGCAGTACTTC. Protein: CASSHRTGSSYEQYF. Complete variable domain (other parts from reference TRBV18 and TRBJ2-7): NAGVMQNPRHLVRRRGQEARLRCSPMKGHSHVYWYRQLPEEGLKFMVYLQKENIIDESGMPKERFSAEFPKEGPSILRIQQVVRGDSAAYFCASSHRTGSSYEQYFGPGTRLTVT.